These 32 T cell receptor beta chains were sequenced from one sample in a study of shared clonotypes between healthy human individuals. Some clones are missing from TCRdb's copy, which holds only in-frame ones; the method was immunoSEQ multiplex PCR. The sample consists of 2 million to 2.5 million clones, less than 95% of them appearing once. The naive CD8 population came from CD45RO-negative cells selected for CCR7, without terminally differentiated effector memory CD45RA+ cells. The sequencing input was naive CD8+ T cells sorted from blood. The receptors here all came from a man aged 18 to 35 in good health.

The V and J genes are TRBV7-9 and TRBJ2-5, with D unclear. The CDR3 sequence is 15 residues long. V gave up 1 base and J gave up 4 bases, with 13 bases separating them. Looked up from germline, CDR1 is SEHNR and CDR2 is FQNEAQ (reference sequence). Here the CDR3 DNA reads TGTGCCAGCAGCTTAGATCGTTCGGGTGGAGAGACCCAGTACTTC. This gives the protein CASSLDRSGGETQYF. Looking up the rest from reference TRBV7-9 and TRBJ2-5 gives the full variable domain: DTGVSQNPRHKITKRGQNVTFRCDPISEHNRLYWYRQTLGQGPEFLTYFQNEAQLEKSRLLSDRFSAERPKGSFSTLEIQRTEQGDSAMYLCASSLDRSGGETQYFGPGTRLLVL.

V usage is TRBV2 and J usage is TRBJ2-7; D is unclear. The CDR3 extends over 12 amino acids. Trimming shortened V by 7 bases and J by 2 bases, and 9 bases separated the two germline ends. The germline CDR1 and CDR2 sequences are SNHLY and FYNNEI. The DNA for the CDR3 is TGTGCCAGCACTGCGTCCACCTACGAGCAGTACTTC. It encodes CASTASTYEQYF.

A remark on this clone: Other DNA sequences of this sample code for an identical CDR3. The gene calls are TRBV6-5 and TRBJ2-3, with no clear D. The CDR3 has 14 residues. Deletions cut 1 base from V and 1 base from J, with 6 bases between. The germline V gene has CDR1 MNHEY and CDR2 SVGAGI. The CDR3 nucleotides are TGTGCCAGCAGTTACTTGGGTGGCACAGATACGCAGTATTTT. This codes for CASSYLGGTDTQYF.

The chain recombines TRBV5-1 with TRBJ1-2, with no clear D. This CDR3 has 12 residues. Per germline, CDR1 SGHRS and CDR2 YFSETQ. V was pared by 2 bases and J by 8 bases, with 10 bases between. CDR3 residues: CASSFEGIGYTF. DNA for the CDR3: TGCGCCAGCAGCTTTGAGGGTATAGGCTACACCTTC.

Points on this clone: Other nucleotide sequences in the sample specify the same CDR3. The chain is built from TRBV2 and TRBJ2-7; a weak D match, TRBD1 (6 bases). V gave up 4 bases and J gave up 0 bases, with 10 bases separating them. CDR3 length equals 14 residues. Germline V gene data show CDR1 as SNHLY and CDR2 as FYNNEI. The CDR3 loop reads CASSGTVSSYEQYF. CDR3 nucleotide sequence: TGTGCCAGCAGTGGGACAGTTAGCTCCTACGAGCAGTACTTC.

The chain is built from TRBV18 and TRBJ2-7; D possibly corresponds to TRBD1 (6 bases). The CDR3 is 14 residues long. Trimming took off 0 bases at V and 2 bases at J, with 8 bases between the two ends. Germline loops: CDR1 KGHSH, CDR2 LQKENI. CDR3 region: CASSPPQGTYEQYF. In DNA, the CDR3 is TGTGCCAGCTCACCACCTCAGGGGACCTACGAGCAGTACTTC. Combining the CDR3 with reference TRBV18 and TRBJ2-7 gives the whole variable domain NAGVMQNPRHLVRRRGQEARLRCSPMKGHSHVYWYRQLPEEGLKFMVYLQKENIIDESGMPKERFSAEFPKEGPSILRIQQVVRGDSAAYFCASSPPQGTYEQYFGPGTRLTVT.

This sequence joins TRBV27 and TRBJ2-7; TRBD1 agrees at 8 bases. V shed 6 bases and J 5 bases; nucleotides not matched to a gene: 12. Germline lookup yields CDR1 MNHEY and CDR2 SMNVEV (reference sequence). This CDR3 region has 15 residues. The CDR3 DNA sequence: TGTGCCAGCAGCCCTACCGGACAGGGCGTAGACGAGCAGTACTTC. Amino acid sequence: CASSPTGQGVDEQYF.

With respect to this clone: Sequence at one end of the junction differs from germline and may be a read error. The chain links TRBV2 to TRBJ1-4, with D maybe TRBD1 (5 bases). The CDR3 runs 12 residues. Per germline, CDR1 SNHLY and CDR2 FYNNEI. In DNA, the CDR3 is TGTGCCAGCTACCCAGGGTATGAGAAACTGTTTTTT. This translates into CASYPGYEKLFF.

The chain links TRBV30 to TRBJ2-3; TRBD2 might be the D (5 bases). The CDR3 consists of 14 residues. Trimming removed 2 bases at V and 1 base at J, with 10 bases between. Germline V gene data show CDR1 as GTSNPN and CDR2 as SVGIG (reference sequence). The CDR3 sequence is CAWSSDSGTDTQYF. The CDR3 DNA follows: TGTGCCTGGAGTTCGGACTCAGGCACAGATACGCAGTATTTT.

The chain carries TRBV6-5 and TRBJ1-4; D is unresolved. The CDR3 is 14 residues long. The germline V gene encodes CDR1 MNHEY and CDR2 SVGAGI. The V end lost 2 bases, the J end lost 3 bases, and 7 bases lay between the germline ends. This chain's CDR3 is CASSYGVSNEKLFF. Written as DNA, the CDR3 is TGTGCCAGCAGTTACGGGGTATCTAATGAAAAACTGTTTTTT.

This clone was observed a single time. The gene calls are TRBV4-3 and TRBJ2-7, with D possibly matching TRBD1 (7 bases). Trimming left V 0 bases short and J 1 base short, with 25 bases between. The CDR3 is made up of 20 amino acids. Looked up from germline, CDR1 is LGHNA and CDR2 is YSLEER. The DNA for the CDR3 is TGCGCCAGCAGCCAAGATCAGTCCGGGGGAACAGGGGCCCTATCCTACGAGCAGTACTTC. Its protein is CASSQDQSGGTGALSYEQYF.

The J gene is TRBJ2-3, the V gene TRBV14, with 9 bases fitting TRBD1. Germline loops: CDR1 SGHDN, CDR2 FVKESK. CDR3 size: 17 residues. Trimming at V came to 2 bases and at J to 3 bases, leaving 9 bases not matched to a gene. In DNA form, the CDR3 reads TGTGCCAGCAGCCAAACCTCCGGGACAGGGAAGACAGATACGCAGTATTTT. Translation gives CASSQTSGTGKTDTQYF.

This rearrangement joins TRBV5-4 to TRBJ1-4; 10 bases are shared with TRBD1. The CDR3 contains 15 residues. Trimming at V came to 2 bases and at J to 4 bases, leaving 2 bases not matched to a gene. Germline V CDR1 and CDR2: SGHNT, YYREEE (reference sequence). CDR3 nucleotide sequence: TGTGCCAGCAGCTTACGGACAGGGGGTAATGAAAAACTGTTTTTT. Protein product: CASSLRTGGNEKLFF.

Regarding this clone: At the DNA level, this CDR3 is encoded by other sequences in the same sample as well. V is TRBV11-2 and J is TRBJ2-7; D is ambiguous. The V end lost 2 bases, the J end lost 3 bases, and 8 bases lay between the germline ends. The germline V gene encodes CDR1 SGHAT and CDR2 FQNNGV. The CDR3 totals 13 residues. The CDR3 DNA reads TGTGCCAGCAGCTTAAGAAGAGACTACGAGCAGTACTTC. Residues: CASSLRRDYEQYF.

The genes are TRBV2 and TRBJ1-4; 11 nucleotides agree with TRBD1. CDR1 is SNHLY and CDR2 is FYNNEI in the germline V gene. There are 17 residues in the CDR3. J was trimmed by 4 bases and V by 3 bases; bases with no gene match: 7. Here the CDR3 reads CASSEFRTGGFNEKLFF. CDR3 nucleotides: TGTGCCAGCAGTGAGTTTAGGACAGGGGGCTTTAATGAAAAACTGTTTTTT.

The chain combines TRBV5-1 with TRBJ2-7; 9 bases agree with TRBD1. Germline V gene lookup returns CDR1 SGHRS and CDR2 YFSETQ. V lost 1 base, J lost 3 bases, and 5 bases stayed unmatched. The CDR3 totals 15 residues. The CDR3 DNA sequence: TGCGCCAGCAGCTTGAGACCGGGACAGGGCTACGAGCAGTACTTC. Translating it yields CASSLRPGQGYEQYF.

The CDR3: CASMATSYNEQFF. The CDR3 DNA sequence: TGTGCCAGCATGGCGACATCCTACAATGAGCAGTTCTTC. The gene calls are TRBV7-9 and TRBJ2-1; D is unclear. The CDR3 sequence is 13 residues long. V dropped 7 bases and J dropped 1 base, with 8 bases sitting between them. CDR1 and CDR2 from the germline V gene are SEHNR and FQNEAQ (reference sequence).

Remarks on this clone: Other DNA sequences in this sample translate to the same CDR3. V usage is TRBV9 and J usage is TRBJ2-7; D not resolved. CDR1 SGDLS and CDR2 YYNGEE come from the germline V gene. This CDR3 has 11 residues. The V and J ends lost 0 bases and 5 bases respectively, with 3 bases between them. The CDR3 region has the DNA TGTGCCAGCAGCGTAGTCCACGAGCAGTACTTC. Residues: CASSVVHEQYF.

This chain connects TRBV9 to TRBJ2-1; D possibly corresponds to TRBD1 (5 bases). Trimming stripped 0 bases from V and 10 bases from J, with 17 bases between. Germline CDR1 is SGDLS and CDR2 is YYNGEE. CDR3 length: 15 amino acids. CDR3 sequence (DNA): TGTGCCAGCAGCGTAGAAACAGGAGATAGCAGGGAGCAGTTCTTC. Its protein is CASSVETGDSREQFF.

The chain links TRBV30 to TRBJ2-5; D may correspond to TRBD1 or TRBD2 (6 bases each). V lost 8 bases, J lost 5 bases, and 15 bases lay in between. This CDR3 contains 12 residues. CDR1 GTSNPN and CDR2 SVGIG come from the germline V gene (reference sequence). CDR3 sequence reads: CASPLGGETQYF. In DNA form, the CDR3 reads TGTGCCAGCCCCCTGGGGGGCGAGACCCAGTACTTC.

V usage is TRBV27 and J usage is TRBJ2-7, with TRBD2 identical over 7 bases. The germline CDR1 and CDR2 sequences are MNHEY and SMNVEV (reference sequence). The CDR3 sequence is 15 residues long. J gave up 3 bases and V 3 bases, and 8 bases lay outside the gene matches. Here the CDR3 reads CASSFILGEGYEQYF. In DNA form, the CDR3 reads TGTGCCAGCAGTTTTATCCTTGGGGAGGGCTACGAGCAGTACTTC.

This chain uses TRBV28 with TRBJ2-1; no clear D gene. The CDR3 consists of 14 residues. Germline values: CDR1 MDHEN, CDR2 SYDVKM. V shed 5 bases and J shed 4 bases, with 12 bases lying between them. The CDR3 spells CASSPLDIYNEQFF. CDR3 DNA: TGTGCCAGCAGTCCTCTCGACATATACAATGAGCAGTTCTTC.

V and J are TRBV6-1 and TRBJ2-3; D might be TRBD2 (6 bases). The CDR3 runs to 15 residues. Trimming took 4 bases from V and 4 from J, leaving 15 bases between them. The germline V gene has CDR1 MNHNS and CDR2 SASEGT. The CDR3 region has the DNA TGTGCCAGCAGTGGTTGGCAGGGACTTTCAGATACGCAGTATTTT. This codes for CASSGWQGLSDTQYF.

The V gene is TRBV10-3, the J gene TRBJ2-2; TRBD2 matches 13 bases. Trimming took 6 bases from V and 5 from J; bases not matched to a gene: 3. This CDR3 spans 15 amino acids. The germline V gene has CDR1 ENHRY and CDR2 SYGVKD. CDR3 residues: CAIRPLAGGTGELFF. The DNA for the CDR3 is TGTGCCATCAGACCACTAGCGGGGGGGACCGGGGAGCTGTTTTTT.

This chain connects TRBV5-6 to TRBJ2-7; weak D call: TRBD1 (5 bases). CDR3 length: 15 amino acids. CDR1 and CDR2 (germline): SGHDT, YYEEEE. Trimming stripped 0 bases from V and 0 bases from J, with 10 bases between. CDR3 nucleotides: TGTGCCAGCAGCTTGGCCTTGGACATCTCCTACGAGCAGTACTTC. Protein product: CASSLALDISYEQYF. Full variable domain (missing parts from reference TRBV5-6 and TRBJ2-7): DAGVTQSPTHLIKTRGQQVTLRCSPKSGHDTVSWYQQALGQGPQFIFQYYEEEERQRGNFPDRFSGHQFPNYSSELNVNALLLGDSALYLCASSLALDISYEQYFGPGTRLTVT.

This rearrangement joins TRBV6-5 to TRBJ2-3; 8 bases match TRBD1. Germline CDR1 MNHEY, CDR2 SVGAGI. This CDR3 is built from 15 residues. Trimming removed 6 bases from V and 1 base from J; junction bases left unmatched: 6. The CDR3 nucleotides are TGTGCCAGCAGCCTAGACAGGGGAGGCACAGATACGCAGTATTTT. Protein sequence: CASSLDRGGTDTQYF.

A word on this clone: At the DNA level, this CDR3 is encoded by other sequences in the same sample as well. V and J are TRBV4-3 and TRBJ2-7; D is uncertain. With 0 bases removed from V and 2 bases from J, the gap between germline ends came to 5 bases. Germline V gives CDR1 LGHNA, CDR2 YSLEER. CDR3 length: 13 residues. Here the CDR3 reads CASSQDLTYEQYF. DNA for the CDR3: TGCGCCAGCAGCCAAGACCTGACCTACGAGCAGTACTTC.

The chain carries TRBV7-9 and TRBJ2-5; perhaps D is TRBD1 or TRBD2 (6 bases each). Germline V CDR1 and CDR2: SEHNR, FQNEAQ (reference sequence). The CDR3 is 15 amino acids. Trimming left V 5 bases short and J 0 bases short, with 13 bases between. The chain's CDR3 is CASSPGDTYQETQYF. The CDR3, as DNA: TGTGCCAGCAGCCCGGGGGACACGTACCAAGAGACCCAGTACTTC.

The chain carries TRBV6-6 and TRBJ2-1, with no clear D. Germline CDR1 reads MNHNY; CDR2 reads SVGAGI (reference sequence). The CDR3 contains 13 residues. Deletions cut 2 bases from V and 6 bases from J, with 8 bases between. The CDR3 DNA reads as TGTGCCAGCAGTTACATCTCTGGCAATGAGCAGTTCTTC. It codes for CASSYISGNEQFF.

This chain uses TRBV10-3 with TRBJ2-1; tentatively, D is TRBD2 (6 bases). The ends were cut back, 6 bases at V and 8 bases at J, with 11 bases in the middle. Germline CDR1 and CDR2: ENHRY and SYGVKD. The CDR3 is 12 residues long. As DNA, the CDR3 is TGTGCCATCAGGGGACTGGGGGATGAGCAGTTCTTC. Encoded protein: CAIRGLGDEQFF.

V is TRBV4-3 and J is TRBJ2-3; TRBD2 agrees at 11 bases. The CDR3 length is 15 residues. The V gene's germline CDR1 is LGHNA and CDR2 YSLEER. Losses at the gene ends were 8 bases for V and 6 bases for J; bases not matched to a gene: 10. CDR3 in amino acids: CASGITSGSADTQYF. As DNA, the CDR3 is TGCGCCAGCGGCATAACTAGCGGGAGTGCTGATACGCAGTATTTT.

The gene calls are TRBV5-1 and TRBJ1-1; D might be TRBD1 (5 bases). Trimming stripped 0 bases from V and 4 bases from J, with 10 bases between. The CDR3 consists of 14 residues. CDR1 and CDR2 (germline): SGHRS, YFSETQ. The CDR3 region is CASSLAYGGTEAFF. DNA of the CDR3: TGCGCCAGCAGCTTGGCCTACGGGGGCACTGAAGCTTTCTTT.